Following are 18 T cell receptor beta chains from one sample sequenced in a study of blood T cell repertoires in COVID-19. Method: immunoSEQ multiplex PCR; TCRdb's copy keeps in-frame clones and lacks some. The sample contains fewer than 350,000 clones, approximately 85% of which appear only once. The specimen sequenced was PBMCs or T cells enriched from blood (not recorded which). The receptors derive from a man younger than 40 who had recovered from COVID-19.

This chain links TRBV14 with TRBJ1-2; D might be TRBD1 (5 bases). Germline V gives CDR1 SGHDN, CDR2 FVKESK. The CDR3 runs 15 residues. Trimming removed 2 bases from V and 4 bases from J, with 14 bases in between. The CDR3 sequence is CASSQSREGFYGYTF. In DNA form, the CDR3 reads TGTGCCAGCAGCCAAAGCAGGGAAGGATTCTATGGCTACACCTTC.

The chain combines TRBV10-3 with TRBJ1-2; 8 nucleotides match TRBD1. V gave up 10 bases and J gave up 0 bases; unmatched junction bases: 16. Looked up from germline, CDR1 is ENHRY and CDR2 is SYGVKD. The CDR3 spans 17 residues. The CDR3 is CATRGQGPAMTNYGYTF. CDR3 nucleotides: TGTGCCACCAGGGGGCAGGGGCCCGCAATGACTAACTATGGCTACACCTTC.

CDR3 DNA: TGTGCCTGGGAAACCGGCGGTTACAATGAGCAGTTCTTC. This translates into CAWETGGYNEQFF. This chain uses TRBV30 with TRBJ2-1; no clear D gene. Germline loops: CDR1 GTSNPN, CDR2 SVGIG (reference sequence). The V and J ends lost 5 bases and 4 bases respectively, with 12 bases between them. The CDR3 sequence is 13 residues long.

The chain joins TRBV4-2 to TRBJ1-2; 7 positions agree with TRBD1. The CDR3 is 15 amino acids. The V segment lost 0 bases and the J segment 8 bases; nucleotides outside the gene matches: 9. In germline, CDR1 is LGHNA, CDR2 YNFKEQ. The CDR3 spells CASSQDSDRVEGYTF. Written as DNA, the CDR3 is TGTGCCAGCAGCCAAGACAGCGACAGGGTGGAAGGCTACACCTTC.

This chain uses TRBV3-1 (or the pseudogene TRBV3-2) with TRBJ2-1, with 13 positions matching TRBD2. The CDR3 loop spans 15 amino acids. Germline assignment: CDR1 LGHDT and CDR2 YNNKEL (reference sequence). V lost 9 bases, J lost 5 bases, and 7 bases stayed unmatched. CDR3 region: CASRTSGGSNNEQFF. The CDR3 DNA is TGTGCCAGTCGGACTAGCGGGGGTAGTAACAATGAGCAGTTCTTC.

This rearrangement joins TRBV9 to TRBJ2-7; tentatively, D is TRBD2 (5 bases). The CDR3 runs to 15 residues. The V gene's germline CDR1 is SGDLS and CDR2 YYNGEE. V was trimmed by 0 bases and J by 4 bases, leaving 14 bases between them. CDR3 residues: CASSVAPSRIYEQYF. The CDR3 nucleotides are TGTGCCAGCAGCGTAGCCCCTAGCCGAATTTACGAGCAGTACTTC.

The V and J genes are TRBV27 and TRBJ1-5; 11 bases match TRBD1. V shed 4 bases and J 2 bases; nucleotides not matched to a gene: 7. The length of the CDR3 is 17 residues. Germline V gene lookup returns CDR1 MNHEY and CDR2 SMNVEV (reference sequence). CDR3 bases: TGTGCCAGCAGTTCCCGGACAGGGGGCGTGCGCAATCAGCCCCAGCATTTT. This gives the protein CASSSRTGGVRNQPQHF.

The V call is TRBV11-1, the J call TRBJ1-2, with 7 bases identical to TRBD1. From germline, CDR1 is SGHAT and CDR2 FQDESV (reference sequence). The CDR3 runs 14 residues. V lost 4 bases and J lost 4; bases outside the gene matches: 6. The CDR3 region is CASSSSRDSYGYTF. The CDR3 coding sequence is TGTGCCAGCAGCTCCAGCCGGGACAGCTATGGCTACACCTTC.

The chain links TRBV29-1 to TRBJ1-2; D remains unclear. Trimming removed 6 bases at V and 7 bases at J, with 15 bases between. CDR3 length: 12 residues. Germline CDR1 and CDR2: SQVTM and ANQGSEA. The CDR3 spells CSVLSPRVGYTF. The CDR3 nucleotides are TGCAGCGTGTTAAGCCCCCGGGTTGGCTACACCTTC.

V and J are TRBV3-1 (or the pseudogene TRBV3-2) and TRBJ1-2; possibly TRBD1 for D (6 bases). This CDR3 spans 13 amino acids. CDR1 is LGHDT and CDR2 is YNNKEL in the germline V gene (reference sequence). With 11 bases removed from V and 4 bases from J, the gap between germline ends came to 17 bases. The CDR3 loop reads CASGGGAPYGYTF. As DNA, the CDR3 is TGTGCCTCCGGGGGGGGCGCCCCCTATGGCTACACCTTC.

This clone was seen only a few times. The chain is built from TRBV5-1 and TRBJ2-1, with D possibly being TRBD2 (5 bases). Trimming pared 3 bases from V and 8 bases from J, leaving 12 bases between. The CDR3 is made up of 13 amino acids. Germline CDR1 and CDR2: SGHRS and YFSETQ. This CDR3 is CASSSTLVHEQFF. The CDR3 DNA is TGCGCCAGCAGCTCAACACTAGTCCATGAGCAGTTCTTC.

V is TRBV27 and J is TRBJ1-1; 7 bases agree with TRBD1. The CDR3 consists of 17 residues. V was pared by 5 bases and J by 0 bases, with 12 bases of the junction left unmatched. Germline CDR1 and CDR2: MNHEY and SMNVEV (reference sequence). The CDR3 DNA is TGTGCCAGCAGTGTAACCCCAGCGACAGGGATGAACACTGAAGCTTTCTTT. Residues: CASSVTPATGMNTEAFF.

This sequence joins TRBV10-1 and TRBJ1-4; 9 bases line up with TRBD1. The germline gives CDR1 WNHNN, CDR2 SYGVQD (reference sequence). J lost 6 bases, V lost 0 bases, and 2 bases had no gene match. There are 15 residues in the CDR3. CDR3 sequence reads: CASSESTGGDEKLFF. The DNA for the CDR3 is TGCGCCAGCAGTGAGTCGACAGGGGGTGATGAAAAACTGTTTTTT.

This chain connects TRBV2 to TRBJ1-1; 8 nucleotides line up with TRBD1. Losses at the gene ends were 7 bases for V and 6 bases for J; bases not matched to a gene: 7. From germline, CDR1 is SNHLY and CDR2 FYNNEI. There are 13 residues in the CDR3. CDR3 region: CASTPGTGAEAFF. CDR3 nucleotide sequence: TGTGCCAGCACCCCTGGGACAGGCGCTGAAGCTTTCTTT.

The chain has TRBV19 and TRBJ1-2; the match to TRBD1 covers 9 bases. With 3 bases clipped from V and 6 bases from J, the junction kept 2 bases outside the gene matches. The CDR3 runs 13 residues. Germline V gene sequence: CDR1 LNHDA, CDR2 SQIVND (reference sequence). CDR3 nucleotide sequence: TGTGCCAGTAGTATCCGACAGGGGGATGGCTACACCTTC. Its translation: CASSIRQGDGYTF. Full variable domain (remainder filled in from reference TRBV19 and TRBJ1-2): DGGITQSPKYLFRKEGQNVTLSCEQNLNHDAMYWYRQDPGQGLRLIYYSQIVNDFQKGDIAEGYSVSREKKESFPLTVTSAQKNPTAFYLCASSIRQGDGYTFGSGTRLTVV.

The V and J genes are TRBV5-1 and TRBJ2-3; possible D gene TRBD2, 6 bases. The germline V gene has CDR1 SGHRS and CDR2 YFSETQ. Trimming took 7 bases from V and 6 from J, leaving 18 bases between them. The CDR3 extends over 14 amino acids. The CDR3 is CASGPQTSSDTQYF. The CDR3 DNA follows: TGCGCCAGCGGACCACAAACTAGCTCTGATACGCAGTATTTT.

This rearrangement joins TRBV6-2 or TRBV6-3 to TRBJ2-3, with D hard to call. This CDR3 region has 13 residues. From germline, CDR1 is MNHEY and CDR2 SVGEGT. Trimming pared 1 base from V and 4 bases from J, leaving 6 bases between. The CDR3 DNA follows: TGTGCCAGCAGTTACTGGTCAGCAGATACGCAGTATTTT. Encoded protein: CASSYWSADTQYF.

The chain couples TRBV29-1 to TRBJ1-1; D remains ambiguous. V lost 6 bases to trimming and J lost 0 bases, with 11 bases between them. This CDR3 is built from 13 residues. The V gene's germline CDR1 is SQVTM and CDR2 ANQGSEA. This chain's CDR3 is CSVLGPLNTEAFF. The CDR3, as DNA: TGCAGCGTCCTTGGGCCTTTGAACACTGAAGCTTTCTTT.